This T cell receptor beta chain was observed in a study of shared clonotypes between healthy human individuals (dated by TCRdb to 2018 to 2021). For the wider study: A couple of women and a few men aged 18 to 49 years were included in the cohort. Blood TCR repertoires of five healthy adults were deeply sequenced to estimate repertoire size and the extent of clonotype sharing between individuals. To increase sequencing depth and limit assay-specific biases, different laboratories used diverse techniques to prepare libraries and sequence TCR repertoires. Between about 0.9 and 8.9 billion PBMCs per donor were obtained by leukapheresis. Here is what the overall study found, with its caveats: The small number of donors limited the genetic and exposure-history diversity represented. Sampling was restricted to blood, and TCR repertoires in tissue are likely to differ from TCR repertoires in blood. Pairwise subsampling led to the expectation that sequencing depth would affect the degree of clonotype sharing among donors.

Donors were healthy HIV-negative adults with no recently reported acute infections or vaccinations. All donors were Caucasian adults living in Nashville, Tennessee, USA. For unsorted samples, about 90 million PBMCs were counted and genomic DNA was extracted with the QIAamp DNA Blood Mini kit. Blood was collected by leukapheresis, and PBMCs were isolated by Ficoll-Histopaque density gradient centrifugation and then cryopreserved in liquid nitrogen vapor phase. About this clone itself: Its antigen remains undetermined. No base quality values were provided; no much bigger clone lies one nucleotide off.

Using the deep immunoSEQ assay, TCR CDR3 regions were amplified from genomic DNA by multiplex PCR. Genomic DNA extracted from each cell subset was distributed evenly over all wells of several immunoSEQ 96-well plates, and each plate served as one replicate. For unsorted PBMC, about 300 ng of genomic DNA, equivalent to about 32,000 T cell genomes, went into each replicate PCR. Ten immunoSEQ deep assay plates were used to sequence the unsorted PBMC genomic DNA. Purified libraries were quantified with a Qubit 3.0 fluorometer, sized on a Bioanalyzer 2100, and re-quantified with the KAPA Library Quantification kit. Every immunoSEQ 96-well plate was sequenced on a separate single-read 150-cycle Illumina NextSeq 550 flow cell. The authors' analysis ran thus. Because only junctional sequences without quality scores were contained in the immunoSEQ output, filtering matching that applied to full-length reads could not be performed. To assign V/J genes and CDR3, sequences were annotated using PyIR, a Python wrapper for IgBLAST v1.9, with IMGT germline references. Reads were removed for weak V/J assignments (E-value above 1e-6), missing CDR3, stop codons, out-of-frame junctions, or ambiguous translated residues. A V3J clonotype was defined by an identical inferred V gene, J gene, and CDR3 amino acid sequence. Percentage overlap between repertoires was computed as shared unique clonotypes divided by the size of the smaller repertoire. Repertoire richness was assessed with RTK rarefaction, the Chao1 estimator, and Recon v2.1 estimates of unobserved clonotypes. This is the immuneACCESS table as TCRdb keeps it, with only in-frame sequences that have V and J called. A part of the clones is gone; compared with another copy, unresolved V genes explain less than half, and the rest is unexplained. For V, J and clone size, that table is used; D and trimming come from the DNA. The sample table records 490,000 or so clones; 60% to 85% of these occur just once. Around 13% of the sample belongs to the ten largest clones.

The sequencing input was PBMCs. The sequence was obtained from a woman aged 35 to 49 in good health. Some clones in this sample may be carry-over from other donors' samples.

Read as DNA, the sequence is TGCGCCAGCAGCCACGGACAGGGTGTCTACGAGCAGTACTTC. It specifies CASSHGQGVYEQYF. The receptor chain draws on TRBV4-1 and TRBJ2-7, and 8 bases in between align with TRBD1. Sequences MGHRA (CDR1) and YSYEKL (CDR2) are obtained from the germline V gene. At the junction V is shortened by 3 bases and J by 3 bases; bases outside the gene matches: 4. Its CDR3 holds 14 amino acids, cysteine through phenylalanine. Kept here is only the CDR3 DNA, which spans 42 bases and is read in frame from base 1.